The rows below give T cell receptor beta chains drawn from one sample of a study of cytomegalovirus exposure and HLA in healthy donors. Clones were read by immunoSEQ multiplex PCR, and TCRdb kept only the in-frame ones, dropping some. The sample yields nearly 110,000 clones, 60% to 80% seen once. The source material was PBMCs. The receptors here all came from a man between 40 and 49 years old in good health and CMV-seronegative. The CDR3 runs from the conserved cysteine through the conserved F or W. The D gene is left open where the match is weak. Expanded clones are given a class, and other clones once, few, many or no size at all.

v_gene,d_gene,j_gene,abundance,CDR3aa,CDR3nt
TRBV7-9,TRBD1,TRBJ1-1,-,CASSGTGGKTEAFF,TGTGCCAGCAGTGGGACAGGGGGCAAAACTGAAGCTTTCTTT
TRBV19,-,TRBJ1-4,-,CASSPVPGYVEKLFF,TGTGCCAGTAGCCCAGTCCCGGGGTATGTCGAAAAACTGTTTTTT
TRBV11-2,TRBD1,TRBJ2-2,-,CASRSPGQSTGELFF,TGTGCCAGCAGGTCACCGGGACAGTCAACCGGGGAGCTGTTTTTT
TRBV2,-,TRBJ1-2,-,CASRPPRGNNYGYTF,TGTGCCAGCAGGCCCCCCAGGGGAAATAACTATGGCTACACCTTC
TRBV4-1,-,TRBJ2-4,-,CASSQDIGRATQYF,TGCGCCAGCAGCCAAGATATAGGCAGGGCAACCCAGTACTTC
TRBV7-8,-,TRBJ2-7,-,CASSLTGNGAYEQYF,TGTGCCAGCAGCCTAACAGGGAATGGCGCCTACGAGCAGTACTTC
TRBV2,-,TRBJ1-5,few,CASSAGRTSAQHF,TGTGCCAGCAGTGCAGGGAGGACGTCAGCCCAGCATTTT
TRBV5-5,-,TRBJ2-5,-,CASSPRPGSETQYF,TGTGCCAGCAGCCCCCGCCCGGGGTCAGAGACCCAGTACTTC
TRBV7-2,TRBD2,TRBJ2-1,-,CASRSLAGAGYNEQFF,TGTGCCAGCAGATCGCTAGCGGGGGCGGGTTACAATGAGCAGTTCTTC
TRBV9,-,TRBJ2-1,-,CASSVDDGSSYNEQFF,TGTGCCAGCAGCGTAGATGACGGGAGCTCCTACAATGAGCAGTTCTTC
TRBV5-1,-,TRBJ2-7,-,CASSLVTGSSYEQYF,TGCGCCAGCAGCTTGGTTACAGGGAGCTCCTACGAGCAGTACTTC
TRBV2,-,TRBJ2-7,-,CASRNSRLGEEQYF,TGTGCCAGCAGGAACAGTCGCCTGGGAGAGGAGCAGTACTTC
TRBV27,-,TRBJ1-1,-,CASSLFRGRTEAFF,TGTGCCAGCAGTTTATTCCGGGGGAGGACTGAAGCTTTCTTT
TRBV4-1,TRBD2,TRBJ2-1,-,CASSHWTSGVNEQFF,TGCGCCAGCAGCCACTGGACTAGCGGGGTTAATGAGCAGTTCTTC
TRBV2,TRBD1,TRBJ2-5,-,CASQAGTGQETQYF,TGTGCCAGTCAAGCCGGGACAGGGCAAGAGACCCAGTACTTC
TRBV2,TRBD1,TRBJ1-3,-,CASRTGTGYSGNTIYF,TGTGCCAGCAGAACCGGGACAGGCTACTCTGGAAACACCATATATTTT
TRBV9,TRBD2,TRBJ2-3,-,CASSGTSGIDTQYF,TGTGCCAGCAGCGGGACTAGCGGAATCGATACGCAGTATTTT
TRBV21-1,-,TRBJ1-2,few,CASSPEWGGYGFTF,TGTGCCAGTTCGCCCGAGTGGGGGGGCTATGGCTTCACCTTC
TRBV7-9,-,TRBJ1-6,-,CASSLTVGDSPLHF,TGTGCCAGCAGCTTAACCGTTGGAGATTCACCCCTCCACTTT
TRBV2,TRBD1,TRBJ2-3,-,CASSEATGTGGADTQYF,TGTGCCAGCAGTGAAGCCACCGGGACAGGGGGCGCGGATACGCAGTATTTT
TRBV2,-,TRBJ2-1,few,CASRETVWQFF,TGTGCCAGCAGGGAGACAGTCTGGCAGTTCTTC
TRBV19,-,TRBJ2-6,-,CASSTRDSGANVLTF,TGTGCCAGTAGTACTCGGGACTCTGGGGCCAACGTCCTGACTTTC
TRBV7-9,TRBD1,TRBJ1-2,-,CASSHRMGGQGLWGYTF,TGTGCCAGCAGCCACCGGATGGGAGGACAGGGGTTGTGGGGCTACACCTTC
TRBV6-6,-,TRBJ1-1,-,CASDRFNEAFF,TGTGCCAGCGACAGGTTTAATGAAGCTTTCTTT
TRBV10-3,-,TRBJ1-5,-,CAISESSYGVGGNQPQHF,TGTGCCATCAGTGAGTCTTCCTACGGGGTCGGCGGCAATCAGCCCCAGCATTTT
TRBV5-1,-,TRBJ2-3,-,CASSLEGTVGDTQYF,TGCGCCAGCAGCTTGGAAGGGACTGTTGGGGATACGCAGTATTTT
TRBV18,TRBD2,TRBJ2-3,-,CASSPNDGGRDTQYF,TGTGCCAGCTCACCTAACGACGGGGGGAGAGATACGCAGTATTTT
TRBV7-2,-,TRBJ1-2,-,CASSLSLQGTYGYTF,TGTGCCAGCAGCTTATCCCTACAGGGAACCTATGGCTACACCTTC
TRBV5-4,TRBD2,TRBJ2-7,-,CASSGRDYPYEQYF,TGTGCCAGCAGCGGCCGGGACTACCCCTACGAGCAGTACTTC
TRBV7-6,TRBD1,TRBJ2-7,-,CASSPTDRDRVYEQYF,TGTGCCAGCAGTCCGACAGACCGGGACAGGGTTTACGAGCAGTACTTC
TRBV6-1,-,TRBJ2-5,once,CASSATGLRETQYF,TGTGCCAGCAGCGCAACCGGTCTGCGAGAGACCCAGTACTTC
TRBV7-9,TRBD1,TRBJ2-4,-,CASSQGENIQYF,TGTGCCAGCAGCCAGGGGGAAAACATTCAGTACTTC
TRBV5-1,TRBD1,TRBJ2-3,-,CASSSGTGVFGTDTQYF,TGCGCCAGCAGCTCCGGGACAGGAGTCTTTGGCACAGATACGCAGTATTTT
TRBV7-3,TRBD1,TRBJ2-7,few,CASSLSPGQKVNEQYF,TGTGCCAGCAGCTTAAGTCCGGGACAGAAGGTTAACGAGCAGTACTTC
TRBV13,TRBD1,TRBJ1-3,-,CASSPGTGSGNTIYF,TGTGCCAGCAGCCCCGGGACAGGCTCTGGAAACACCATATATTTT
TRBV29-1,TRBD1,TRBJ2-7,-,CSVGATGGTYEQYF,TGCAGCGTTGGGGCGACAGGGGGAACCTACGAGCAGTACTTC
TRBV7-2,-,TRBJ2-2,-,CASSFPRLGTTGELFF,TGTGCCAGCAGCTTCCCCAGACTAGGCACAACCGGGGAGCTGTTTTTT
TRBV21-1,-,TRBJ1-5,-,CASSKAAVYSNQPQHF,TGTGCCAGCAGCAAAGCCGCAGTGTATAGCAATCAGCCCCAGCATTTT
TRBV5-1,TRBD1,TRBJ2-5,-,CASTLQGPEETQYF,TGCGCCAGCACTTTACAGGGGCCGGAAGAGACCCAGTACTTC
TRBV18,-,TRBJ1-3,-,CASSALLDSLGNTIYF,TGTGCCAGCTCAGCCCTCCTCGACAGCCTTGGAAACACCATATATTTT
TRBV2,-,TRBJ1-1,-,CASKRQGKTEAFF,TGTGCCAGCAAAAGGCAGGGAAAAACTGAAGCTTTCTTT
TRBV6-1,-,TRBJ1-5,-,CASSAIPLGGFLSIGQPQHF,TGTGCCAGCAGTGCCATACCTCTTGGAGGGTTTCTTTCTATAGGTCAGCCCCAGCATTTT
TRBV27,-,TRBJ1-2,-,CASSLSGGGYGYTF,TGTGCCAGCAGTTTATCGGGGGGAGGGTATGGCTACACCTTC